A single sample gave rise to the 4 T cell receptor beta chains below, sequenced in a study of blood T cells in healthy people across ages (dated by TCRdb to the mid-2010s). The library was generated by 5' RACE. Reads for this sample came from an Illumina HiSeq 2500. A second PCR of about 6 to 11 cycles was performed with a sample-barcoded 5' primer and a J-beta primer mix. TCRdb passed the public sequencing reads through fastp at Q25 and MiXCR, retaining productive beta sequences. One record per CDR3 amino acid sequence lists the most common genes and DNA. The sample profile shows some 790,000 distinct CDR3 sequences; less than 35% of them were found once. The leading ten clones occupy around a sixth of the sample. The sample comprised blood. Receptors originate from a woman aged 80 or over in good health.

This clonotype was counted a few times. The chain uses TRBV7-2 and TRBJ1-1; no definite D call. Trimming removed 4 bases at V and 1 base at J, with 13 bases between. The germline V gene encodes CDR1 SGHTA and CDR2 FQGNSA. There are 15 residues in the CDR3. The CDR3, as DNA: TGTGCCAGCAGCTCGGGCAGGTCTGGGAACACTGAAGCTTTCTTT. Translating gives CASSSGRSGNTEAFF.

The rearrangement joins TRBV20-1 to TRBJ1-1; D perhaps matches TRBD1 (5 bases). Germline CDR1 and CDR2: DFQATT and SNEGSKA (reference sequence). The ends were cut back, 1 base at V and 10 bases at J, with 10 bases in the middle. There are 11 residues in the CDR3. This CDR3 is CSARGRGLAFF. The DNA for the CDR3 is TGCAGTGCTAGAGGAAGGGGACTAGCTTTCTTT.

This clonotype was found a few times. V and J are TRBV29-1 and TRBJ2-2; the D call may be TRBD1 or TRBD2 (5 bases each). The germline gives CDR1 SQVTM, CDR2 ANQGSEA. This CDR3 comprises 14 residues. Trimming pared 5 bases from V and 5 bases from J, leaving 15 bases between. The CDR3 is CSVRRGRGTGELFF. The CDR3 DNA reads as TGCAGCGTTCGCCGGGGCCGAGGTACCGGGGAGCTGTTTTTT.

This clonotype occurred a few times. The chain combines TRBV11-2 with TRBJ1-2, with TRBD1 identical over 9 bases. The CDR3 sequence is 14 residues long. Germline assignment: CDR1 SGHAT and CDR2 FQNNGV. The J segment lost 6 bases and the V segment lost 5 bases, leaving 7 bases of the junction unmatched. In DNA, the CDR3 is TGTGCCAGCAGCACACAGGGGGCGAGTGATGGCTACACCTTC. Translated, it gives CASSTQGASDGYTF.